This T cell receptor (beta chain) was recovered during a study of T-cell memory formation after mild COVID-19. About the study: Largely donor-specific sequence clusters came from a couple of donors. Study-level findings and limits: Clones that got smaller from day 15 to 85 had even CD4/CD8, while clones growing later tipped toward CD4+. Pre-infection memory contained some responding clones, which suggested that cross-reactive memory had joined. Contracting CD4+ clones sat mainly in CM and EM; CD8+ in EMRA.

Comments on this clonotype: The antigen is not known.

This CDR3 is 14 amino acids long. Germline lookup yields CDR1 MGHRA and CDR2 YSYEKL. V was cut by 2 bases and J by 5 bases, with 13 bases left in between. TCRdb independently ran MiXCR on the 5' RACE reads; one entry per CDR3 protein. The sample lists fewer than 700,000 distinct CDR3 sequences; 15% to 20% were seen once. The chain uses TRBV4-1 and TRBJ2-7, with D tentatively TRBD1 (5 bases). This TCR was recovered from an adult woman who had mild COVID-19 (a few samples of this study predate the infection). Cell type and time point are not known. The specimen sequenced was PBMCs or a T cell subset sorted from them (not recorded which). The CDR3 DNA is TGCGCCAGCAGCCAAATTCAGGGTGAACACGAGCAGTACTTC. This gives the protein CASSQIQGEHEQYF.